The 25 T cell receptor beta chains listed next were all sequenced from one sample in a study of monozygotic twins with inflammatory bowel disease. With the 5' RACE reads reprocessed, TCRdb shows one record per CDR3 protein and no DNA. This sample's table reports about 330,000 distinct CDR3 sequences. The sample taken for sequencing was blood. These receptors all stem from a human donor with ulcerative colitis or Crohn's disease, or a healthy co-twin of an affected twin (not recorded which).

V is TRBV20-1 and J is TRBJ1-5. The CDR3 has 16 residues. Germline CDR1 is DFQATT and CDR2 is SNEGSKA (reference sequence). The CDR3 is CSGQTFTGHSNQPQHF.

The genes are TRBV27 and TRBJ2-5; the D call from TCRdb, TRBD1, cannot be confirmed without DNA. In germline, CDR1 is MNHEY, CDR2 SMNVEV (reference sequence). The CDR3 runs to 15 residues. The CDR3 loop reads CASSPTGSFQETQYF.

The chain couples TRBV28 to TRBJ2-1; TCRdb proposes TRBD2, but this gene call is untestable without DNA. Germline values: CDR1 MDHEN, CDR2 SYDVKM. The CDR3 contains 14 residues. CDR3 amino acids: CASSLGGSQNEQFF.

The chain recombines TRBV18 with TRBJ2-1; TCRdb reports TRBD1, a call that lacks DNA to check it against. The germline gives CDR1 KGHSH, CDR2 LQKENI. The CDR3 runs 14 residues. The CDR3 spells CASSPGATYNEQFF.

The chain recombines TRBV7-3 with TRBJ2-5; TCRdb's D call of TRBD1 is untestable without DNA. From germline, CDR1 is SGHTA and CDR2 FQGTGA. CDR3 length: 13 residues. CDR3 in amino acids: CASGRTGEETQYF.

The V call is TRBV7-3, the J call TRBJ2-3; TCRdb's D gene call, TRBD2, goes unchecked for lack of DNA. This CDR3 is 18 amino acids long. Germline loops: CDR1 SGHTA, CDR2 FQGTGA. The CDR3 protein is CASSLTSGSSRLSDTQYF.

V and J are TRBV5-1 and TRBJ1-2; lacking DNA, the TRBD1 call made by TCRdb goes unchecked. CDR3 length: 14 residues. CDR1 and CDR2 (germline): SGHRS, YFSETQ. CDR3 residues: CASTTGQGSYGYTF.

This chain joins TRBV5-1 and TRBJ2-7. This CDR3 has 14 amino acids. Per the germline V gene, CDR1 is SGHRS and CDR2 is YFSETQ. CDR3 protein: CASSLDGQSYEQYF. Variable domain in full (rest from reference TRBV5-1 and TRBJ2-7): KAGVTQTPRYLIKTRGQQVTLSCSPISGHRSVSWYQQTPGQGLQFLFEYFSETQRNKGNFPGRFSGRQFSNSRSEMNVSTLELGDSALYLCASSLDGQSYEQYFGPGTRLTVT.

The chain uses TRBV5-1 and TRBJ2-3; no DNA is available, so the TRBD1 call from TCRdb remains unchecked. In germline, CDR1 is SGHRS, CDR2 YFSETQ. This CDR3 has 13 residues. CDR3 amino acids: CASSPGPGDTQYF.

This chain links TRBV7-2 with TRBJ1-1; no DNA is available, so the TRBD1 call from TCRdb remains unchecked. Looked up from germline, CDR1 is SGHTA and CDR2 is FQGNSA. The CDR3 has 15 amino acids. CDR3 in amino acids: CASTNLDRVYTEAFF.

V is TRBV4-3 and J is TRBJ1-3. This CDR3 is built from 13 residues. Germline assignment: CDR1 LGHNA and CDR2 YSLEER. CDR3 region: CASSQDPGNTIYF.

The chain couples TRBV2 to TRBJ2-3; TCRdb proposes TRBD2, but this gene call is untestable without DNA. The CDR3 length is 15 residues. In germline, CDR1 is SNHLY, CDR2 FYNNEI. The CDR3 loop reads CASGPGLADTDTQYF.

The CDR3 loop is CASRTSGGSRQKETQYF. V is TRBV28 and J is TRBJ2-5; no DNA is available, so the TRBD2 call from TCRdb remains unchecked. CDR1 and CDR2 (germline): MDHEN, SYDVKM. CDR3 length: 17 amino acids.

The chain recombines TRBV7-2 with TRBJ2-3; TCRdb's D gene call, TRBD1, goes unchecked for lack of DNA. Germline values: CDR1 SGHTA, CDR2 FQGNSA. This CDR3 is built from 13 residues. The CDR3 here is CASNNGASDTQYF. Combining the CDR3 with reference TRBV7-2 and TRBJ2-3 gives the whole variable domain GAGVSQSPSNKVTEKGKDVELRCDPISGHTALYWYRQSLGQGLEFLIYFQGNSAPDKSGLPSDRFSAERTGGSVSTLTIQRTQQEDSAVYLCASNNGASDTQYFGPGTRLTVL.

The V and J genes are TRBV7-9 and TRBJ2-3; TCRdb's assignment of TRBD2 cannot be checked, as there is no DNA. The germline gives CDR1 SEHNR, CDR2 FQNEAQ (reference sequence). This CDR3 contains 16 residues. The CDR3 sequence: CASSLFASGSTDTQYF.

The rearrangement links TRBV7-9 to TRBJ2-7; TCRdb's D call of TRBD2 is untestable without DNA. The CDR3 consists of 16 residues. The V gene's germline CDR1 is SEHNR and CDR2 FQNEAQ (reference sequence). CDR3 residues: CASSFLPYEGNGEQYF.

The J gene is TRBJ2-1, the V gene TRBV5-1; TCRdb's D call of TRBD1 is untestable without DNA. Germline V CDR1 and CDR2: SGHRS, YFSETQ. The length of the CDR3 is 14 residues. The CDR3 sequence: CASSLEGRDNEQFF.

The rearrangement uses TRBV5-1 and TRBJ2-1; absent DNA, TCRdb's TRBD2 call cannot be checked. The CDR3 contains 18 residues. CDR1 is SGHRS and CDR2 is YFSETQ in the germline V gene. This CDR3 is CASSSGLAGAGSYNEQLF.

This sequence joins TRBV20-1 and TRBJ2-5. Germline assignment: CDR1 DFQATT and CDR2 SNEGSKA (reference sequence). The CDR3 spans 15 residues. The CDR3 protein is CSARGLGGFEETQYF.

The rearrangement uses TRBV4-3 and TRBJ1-2. The CDR3 loop spans 14 amino acids. Germline V CDR1 and CDR2: LGHNA, YSLEER. The CDR3 reads CASSPPGGRYGYTF.

This chain uses TRBV6-4 with TRBJ1-2; TCRdb names TRBD1, which stays unverified in the absence of DNA. There are 15 residues in the CDR3. Germline V gives CDR1 MRHNA, CDR2 SNTAGT. The CDR3 loop reads CASSEPGQGVDGYTF.

This chain uses TRBV20-1 with TRBJ2-3; as DNA is missing, the TRBD2 call by TCRdb cannot be tested. The CDR3 totals 16 residues. CDR1 is DFQATT, CDR2 SNEGSKA, per germline (reference sequence). CDR3 in amino acids: CSATTSGGASTDTQYF.

The V gene is TRBV19, the J gene TRBJ2-1; TCRdb names TRBD2, which stays unverified in the absence of DNA. Per the germline V gene, CDR1 is LNHDA and CDR2 is SQIVND (reference sequence). There are 15 residues in the CDR3. The CDR3 spells CASSRASGGSSEQFF. Full variable domain (outside the CDR3, taken from reference TRBV19 and TRBJ2-1): DGGITQSPKYLFRKEGQNVTLSCEQNLNHDAMYWYRQDPGQGLRLIYYSQIVNDFQKGDIAEGYSVSREKKESFPLTVTSAQKNPTAFYLCASSRASGGSSEQFFGPGTRLTVL.

This chain links TRBV27 with TRBJ2-7; TCRdb calls TRBD1, which cannot be checked without DNA. The V gene's germline CDR1 is MNHEY and CDR2 SMNVEV (reference sequence). The CDR3 runs to 14 residues. CDR3 protein: CASSGTVDSYEQYF.

The gene calls are TRBV6-1 and TRBJ2-7; TCRdb indicates TRBD2, and absent DNA this call remains unverified. The CDR3 runs to 15 residues. Per the germline V gene, CDR1 is MNHNS and CDR2 is SASEGT. This CDR3 is CASSPSGWTPYEQYF.